This TCR beta chain was sequenced for a study of cytomegalovirus exposure and HLA in healthy donors. Study-level information: The 110 or so validation repertoires used the same platform as the 650 to 850 first-cohort repertoires, a later analysis reported.

Germline values: CDR1 MNHEY, CDR2 SVGAGI. This CDR3 comprises 15 residues. Trimming cost V 7 bases and J 1 base; bases outside gene matches: 3. Profiled with immunoSEQ multiplex PCR; TCRdb holds only in-frame clones, not every one. The sample holds more than 140,000 clones, around 90% seen once. Remarks on this clone: Its antigen is not known.

Points from the study as a whole: The dataset shows that most TCR sequences were rare, while some public TCRs occurred in many donors. The finding came from a later analysis; first-cohort TCR clusters tended to co-occur in the roughly 120 validation repertoires.

The sample consisted of PBMCs. The rearrangement uses TRBV6-5 and TRBJ2-3; the match to TRBD2 covers 12 bases. This TCR derives from a woman in her late teens or twenties in good health and CMV-seropositive. The DNA of the CDR3 is TGTGCCAGCAACCGACTAGCGGGAGGCACAGATACGCAGTATTTT. Translation: CASNRLAGGTDTQYF.